The clone carrying this T cell receptor beta chain was detected once. Its antigen remains unknown. The record originates from a study of cytomegalovirus exposure and HLA in healthy donors. Overall study findings and caveats: Per a prior analysis, the majority of TCR beta V segments were productive roughly 87% or roughly 30% of the time.

Amplification used 60 Vbeta primers and 13 Jbeta primers. Sequenced by immunoSEQ multiplex PCR; TCRdb stores in-frame clones only, minus some. This sample has more than 200,000 clones; approximately 80% occur once, and the top ten carry 0.22%. The CDR3 consists of 15 residues. CDR1 is MNHEY, CDR2 SVGAGI, per germline. V lost 2 bases to trimming and J lost 4 bases, with 11 bases between them. The clonotype comes from a girl aged 2 to 9 in good health and CMV-seronegative. The V and J genes are TRBV6-5 and TRBJ2-2, with D perhaps TRBD1 (7 bases). The sequencing sample was made of PBMCs. The CDR3 bases are TGTGCCAGCAGTTACCTCCAGGGGGGCACCGGGGAGCTGTTTTTT. It specifies CASSYLQGGTGELFF.